The subject of this entry is one T cell receptor (beta chain). The entry originates in a study of blood T cell repertoires in COVID-19. Whole-study context: Specimens from acute and convalescent COVID-19 originated in the United States, Italy and Spain. T cells, B-cell-depleted T cells, or PBMCs provided the cDNA or gDNA that served as material.

The CDR3 sequence is 13 residues long. The germline gives CDR1 SGHVS, CDR2 FNYEAQ. V lost 5 bases and J 2 bases, leaving 9 bases between the germline ends. Symptom resolution, clearance, or two negative PCRs marked the recovered donors of Cohort 3. Original processing methods: Reference gene primer amplification gave estimated nucleated cell counts. The repertoire was sequenced with immunoSEQ multiplex PCR; TCRdb's copy has only in-frame clones and lacks some. V, J and clone size were drawn from that table, and D and trimming were deduced from the DNA. Of about 230,000 clones listed, less than 85% are singletons.

The material sequenced was PBMCs or T cells enriched from blood (not recorded which). This clonotype originated in a man aged 55 to 70 who had recovered from COVID-19. The chain combines TRBV7-6 with TRBJ1-1; tentatively, D is TRBD1 (5 bases). CDR3 DNA: TGTGCCAGCAGCATACAGGTAAACACTGAAGCTTTCTTT. Its protein is CASSIQVNTEAFF.